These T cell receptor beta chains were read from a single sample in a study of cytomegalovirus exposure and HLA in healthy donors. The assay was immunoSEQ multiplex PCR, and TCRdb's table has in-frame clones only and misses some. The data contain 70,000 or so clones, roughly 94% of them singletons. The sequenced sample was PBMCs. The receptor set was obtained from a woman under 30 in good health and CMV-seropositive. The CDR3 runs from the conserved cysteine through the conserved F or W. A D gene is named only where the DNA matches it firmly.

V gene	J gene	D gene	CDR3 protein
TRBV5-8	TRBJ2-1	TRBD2	CASSLGREYYNEQFF
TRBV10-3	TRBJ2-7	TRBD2	CAISEQLAKGSYEQYF
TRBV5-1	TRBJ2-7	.	CASSLGDTTYEQYF
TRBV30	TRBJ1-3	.	CAWSVGHESSGNTIYF
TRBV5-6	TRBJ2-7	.	CASSSPAGVPGYEQYF
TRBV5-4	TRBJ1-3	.	CASSFGRGSGNTIYF
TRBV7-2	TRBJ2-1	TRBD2	CASSLAASGSYNEQFF
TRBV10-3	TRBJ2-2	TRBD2	CAITERGANANTGELFF
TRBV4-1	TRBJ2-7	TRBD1	CASSQEPLTGTGSYEQYF
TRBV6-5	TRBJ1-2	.	CASSYSRTSYGYTF
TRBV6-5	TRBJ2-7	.	CASTSGVPEQYF
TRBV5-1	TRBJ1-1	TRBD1	CASSRTGVNTEAFF
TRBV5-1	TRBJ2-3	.	CASSLEQEGTQYF
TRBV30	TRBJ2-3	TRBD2	CACKPGLAVTDTQYF
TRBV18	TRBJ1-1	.	CASSSTGNTEAFF
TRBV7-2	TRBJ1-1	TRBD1	CASSTQGAGEAFF
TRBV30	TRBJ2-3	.	CAWTTAASTDTQYF
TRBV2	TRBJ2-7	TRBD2	CASSPWTSGRYEQYF
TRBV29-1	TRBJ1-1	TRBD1	CSVRDSNTEAFF
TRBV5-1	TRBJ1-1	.	CASSLAREMNTEAFF
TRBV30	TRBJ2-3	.	CAWSRGSKGSTDTQYF
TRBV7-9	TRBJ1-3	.	CASSLVSGSGNTIYF
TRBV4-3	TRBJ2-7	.	CASSQARDRTYEQYF
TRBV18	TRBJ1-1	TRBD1	CASSPLDRGTEAFF
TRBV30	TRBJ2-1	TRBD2	CAWSVSPGGKFF
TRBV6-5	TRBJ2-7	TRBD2	CASGALAGYEQYF
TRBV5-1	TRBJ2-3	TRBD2	CASSLTSGGTTDTQYF
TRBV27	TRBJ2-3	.	CASSLELEPTFDTQYF
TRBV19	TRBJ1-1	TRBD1	CASSTTGATEAFF
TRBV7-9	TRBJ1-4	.	CASSFLSEKLFF
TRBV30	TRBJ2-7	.	CAWAPGTSDEQYF
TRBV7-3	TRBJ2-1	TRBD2	CASSPTGTSVSYNEQFF
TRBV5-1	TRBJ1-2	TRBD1	CASSPEGTGYGYTF